Listed below are T cell receptor beta chains from one sample, sequenced in a study of shared clonotypes between healthy human individuals. Clones were sequenced by immunoSEQ multiplex PCR, and TCRdb holds only the in-frame ones, with some missing. The sample holds over a million clones, under 80% seen once. Source material: memory CD4+ T cells sorted from blood. The receptors originated from a man between 18 and 35 years old in good health. Both conserved end residues are part of each CDR3. D genes are given only for firm matches. Clone size is shown for a subset of rows, as once, few, many or a class of expanded clone.

.,TRBD1,TRBJ2-7,TRBV5-1,CASSSTPDRVYEQYF,TGCGCCAGCAGCTCTACGCCGGACAGGGTCTACGAGCAGTACTTC
.,TRBD2,TRBJ2-5,TRBV5-1,CASSFSSGEETQYF,TGCGCCAGCAGCTTCTCTAGCGGGGAAGAGACCCAGTACTTC
few,.,TRBJ2-1,TRBV9,CASSDNAWGEQFF,TGTGCCAGCAGCGATAACGCTTGGGGTGAGCAGTTCTTC
.,.,TRBJ1-5,TRBV6-6,CASSSSNHQPQHF,TGTGCCAGCAGTTCGTCAAATCATCAGCCCCAGCATTTT
once,.,TRBJ2-1,TRBV20-1,CSAGVGDEQFF,TGCAGTGCTGGGGTGGGGGATGAGCAGTTCTTC
once,.,TRBJ1-4,TRBV20-1,CSASRGAGLFF,TGCAGTGCTAGTCGGGGGGCAGGACTGTTTTTT
.,.,TRBJ2-5,TRBV30,CAWSVRQTQYF,TGTGCCTGGAGTGTGAGGCAGACCCAGTACTTC
.,TRBD1,TRBJ2-1,TRBV10-3,CAISVTGQGANEQFF,TGTGCCATCAGTGTCACTGGACAGGGGGCCAATGAGCAGTTCTTC
.,.,TRBJ1-1,TRBV20-1,CSARVGVEAFF,TGCAGTGCTAGAGTCGGAGTTGAAGCTTTCTTT
.,TRBD1,TRBJ2-7,TRBV6-5,CASSYGTGMYEQYF,TGTGCCAGCAGTTACGGGACAGGGATGTACGAGCAGTACTTC
.,.,TRBJ2-1,TRBV7-9,CASSLSVTSNEQFF,TGTGCCAGCAGCCTTAGCGTGACAAGCAATGAGCAGTTCTTC
.,.,TRBJ1-1,TRBV11-3,CASQGEGYTEAFF,TGTGCCAGCCAGGGTGAGGGATACACTGAAGCTTTCTTT
.,.,TRBJ1-1,TRBV18,CASSGWRDSEAFF,TGTGCCAGCTCAGGGTGGAGGGACTCTGAAGCTTTCTTT
.,.,TRBJ2-7,TRBV28,CASRKGHTYEQYF,TGTGCCAGCAGGAAGGGACACACCTACGAGCAGTACTTC
.,.,TRBJ1-2,TRBV10-3,CAIKPRFFEGGNYGYTF,TGTGCCATCAAGCCCCGTTTTTTCGAAGGGGGGAACTATGGCTACACCTTC
.,TRBD1,TRBJ2-2,TRBV11-3,CASSSKGTGVVGELFF,TGTGCCAGCAGCTCGAAGGGGACAGGGGTTGTCGGGGAGCTGTTTTTT
.,TRBD1,TRBJ2-7,TRBV5-4,CASSFKGANEQYF,TGTGCCAGCAGCTTTAAGGGGGCGAATGAGCAGTACTTC
.,.,TRBJ2-5,TRBV28,CASRTGLQETQYF,TGTGCCAGCAGGACCGGCCTCCAAGAGACCCAGTACTTC
.,.,TRBJ1-1,TRBV5-1,CASTSTGNTEAFF,TGCGCCAGCACCTCCACAGGGAACACTGAAGCTTTCTTT
.,.,TRBJ2-7,TRBV28,CASSLYGGTGPEQYF,TGTGCCAGCAGTTTATATGGAGGGACCGGTCCCGAGCAGTACTTC
few,TRBD2,TRBJ2-3,TRBV6-6,CASSLAGVGTDTQYF,TGTGCCAGCAGCTTAGCGGGAGTGGGGACAGATACGCAGTATTTT
few,.,TRBJ1-2,TRBV2,CASSEVEGRGSYTF,TGTGCCAGCAGTGAAGTGGAGGGGCGCGGGAGCTACACCTTC
.,.,TRBJ1-6,TRBV2,CASRLPGTGSPLHF,TGTGCCAGCCGACTCCCTGGGACGGGTTCACCCCTCCACTTT
.,.,TRBJ2-2,TRBV5-6,CASSYSGFNTGELFF,TGTGCCAGCAGCTACTCAGGCTTTAACACCGGGGAGCTGTTTTTT
.,.,TRBJ1-5,TRBV5-5,CASSLNAGNNQPQHF,TGTGCCAGCAGCTTGAACGCAGGGAACAATCAGCCCCAGCATTTT
.,.,TRBJ1-1,TRBV19,CASSIRERGAFF,TGTGCCAGTAGTATCCGTGAGCGGGGAGCTTTCTTT
.,.,TRBJ2-2,TRBV7-2,CASSPGPTGELFF,TGTGCCAGCAGCCCGGGGCCGACCGGGGAGCTGTTTTTT
few,TRBD1,TRBJ2-7,TRBV9,CASSVDGQGAHEQYF,TGTGCCAGCAGCGTAGACGGACAGGGGGCCCACGAGCAGTACTTC
.,TRBD1,TRBJ2-2,TRBV7-3,CASSSTGGGNTGELFF,TGTGCCAGCAGCTCCACAGGGGGAGGGAACACCGGGGAGCTGTTTTTT
.,.,TRBJ2-3,TRBV5-1,CASSSARTADTQYF,TGCGCCAGCAGCTCCGCCCGGACCGCAGATACGCAGTATTTT
.,TRBD2,TRBJ2-7,TRBV5-4,CASRRGGGYEQYF,TGTGCCAGCCGTCGCGGGGGGGGTTACGAGCAGTACTTC
.,.,TRBJ2-7,TRBV6-1,CASTRTGGYEQYF,TGTGCCAGCACCCGAACCGGTGGCTACGAGCAGTACTTC
few,.,TRBJ2-5,TRBV11-2,CASSFGVQETQYF,TGTGCCAGCAGCTTCGGAGTTCAAGAGACCCAGTACTTC
.,TRBD2,TRBJ2-7,TRBV5-4,CASSLIAGEGEQYF,TGTGCCAGCAGCTTGATAGCGGGAGAGGGAGAGCAGTACTTC
.,.,TRBJ2-6,TRBV18,CASSPPRSSGANVLTF,TGTGCCAGCTCACCACCTAGGAGCTCTGGGGCCAACGTCCTGACTTTC
.,.,TRBJ2-6,TRBV19,CASSILGPGANVLTF,TGTGCCAGTAGTATACTAGGTCCCGGGGCCAACGTCCTGACTTTC
.,.,TRBJ2-1,TRBV7-2,CASSLDGSYNEQFF,TGTGCCAGCAGCTTAGACGGGAGCTACAATGAGCAGTTCTTC
.,.,TRBJ2-7,TRBV5-1,CASSLLPPGEQYF,TGCGCCAGCAGCCTCCTCCCCCCAGGGGAGCAGTACTTC
few,.,TRBJ1-1,TRBV30,CAWIQGHTEAFF,TGTGCCTGGATTCAGGGTCACACTGAAGCTTTCTTT